Listed here are 8 T cell receptor beta chains from one sample, sequenced in a study of cytomegalovirus exposure and HLA in healthy donors. Primers: 60 Vbeta forward and 13 Jbeta reverse. This table comes from immunoSEQ multiplex PCR, and its TCRdb copy is limited to in-frame clones, with some not included. The data contain roughly 130,000 clones, roughly 79% of them singletons. The specimen sequenced was PBMCs. Source of these receptors: a boy under 10 years old in good health and CMV-seronegative.

Written as DNA, the CDR3 is TGTGCCAGCAGTTTAAGAGGGCTCGGTCAGCCCCAGCATTTT. This codes for CASSLRGLGQPQHF. The rearrangement joins TRBV2 to TRBJ1-5; D is unresolved. The CDR3 is 14 amino acids. V lost 5 bases to trimming and J lost 6 bases, with 14 bases between them. CDR1 and CDR2 from the germline V gene are SNHLY and FYNNEI. The full variable domain, rest sourced from reference TRBV2 and TRBJ1-5, is EPEVTQTPSHQVTQMGQEVILRCVPISNHLYFYWYRQILGQKVEFLVSFYNNEISEKSEIFDDQFSVERPDGSNFTLKIRSTKLEDSAMYFCASSLRGLGQPQHFGDGTRLSIL.

This clone was picked up one time. The J gene is TRBJ2-2, the V gene TRBV7-6; 13 bases are shared with TRBD2. Germline-derived CDR1 and CDR2 are SGHVS and FNYEAQ. The CDR3 loop spans 20 amino acids. V lost 5 bases to trimming and J lost 2 bases; unmatched junction nucleotides: 14. The CDR3 nucleotides read TGTGCCAGCAGCCGGGGACTAGCGGGACTCCAAGGGGAAAACACCGGGGAGCTGTTTTTT. As protein: CASSRGLAGLQGENTGELFF.

This clone occurred once. The V gene is TRBV27, the J gene TRBJ2-7; possible D gene TRBD2, 5 bases. This CDR3 contains 15 residues. Trimming shortened V by 8 bases and J by 2 bases, and 19 bases separated the two germline ends. Germline loops: CDR1 MNHEY, CDR2 SMNVEV (reference sequence). CDR3 in amino acids: CASGSRAVGTYEQYF. The CDR3 DNA follows: TGTGCCAGCGGGAGTAGGGCGGTTGGGACCTACGAGCAGTACTTC.

The chain uses TRBV10-1 and TRBJ2-3, with D possibly being TRBD2 (7 bases). Germline-derived CDR1 and CDR2 are WNHNN and SYGVQD (reference sequence). The CDR3 is 16 amino acids. Trimming pared 0 bases from V and 5 bases from J, leaving 15 bases between. CDR3 loop: CASSESGGLGGDTQYF. CDR3 coding DNA: TGCGCCAGCAGTGAGTCCGGAGGACTAGGGGGAGATACGCAGTATTTT.

The rearrangement uses TRBV4-1 and TRBJ2-1, with TRBD1 as a possible D gene (5 bases). Trimming cost V 3 bases and J 3 bases, with 12 bases left between them. Per germline, CDR1 MGHRA and CDR2 YSYEKL. This CDR3 comprises 15 residues. The CDR3 spells CASSQVGLRYNEQFF. CDR3 nucleotides: TGCGCCAGCAGCCAGGTGGGGCTTCGCTACAATGAGCAGTTCTTC.

The genes are TRBV6-6 and TRBJ1-6; 8 bases fit TRBD1. Germline V gene lookup returns CDR1 MNHNY and CDR2 SVGAGI (reference sequence). Trimming at V came to 7 bases and at J to 4 bases, leaving 9 bases not matched to a gene. This CDR3 contains 16 residues. For the CDR3, the DNA is TGTGCCAGCAACCTCGACAGGGGTCCATATAATTCACCCCTCCACTTT. It yields the protein CASNLDRGPYNSPLHF.

V usage is TRBV25-1 and J usage is TRBJ2-5; D call uncertain. V shed 3 bases and J shed 3 bases, with 11 bases lying between them. CDR3 length equals 14 residues. Germline CDR1 is MGHDK and CDR2 is SYGVNS. The CDR3 nucleotides read TGTGCCAGCAGTGACCCAGGAAGAGAAGAGACCCAGTACTTC. It translates to CASSDPGREETQYF.

The chain employs TRBV5-5 and TRBJ1-2; D possibly corresponds to TRBD1 (5 bases). This CDR3 is 13 amino acids long. V lost 1 base to trimming and J lost 3 bases, with 7 bases between them. Germline CDR1 SGHKS, CDR2 YYEKEE (reference sequence). The CDR3 nucleotides read TGTGCCAGCAGCTTGACGGGGGACTATGGCTACACCTTC. This gives the protein CASSLTGDYGYTF.